Below, 22 T cell receptor beta chains from the same sample are listed, as sequenced in a study of breast tumors, draining lymph nodes, adjacent tissues. Axillary draining lymph nodes of breast cancer patients supplied the node samples. A single record per CDR3 protein comes from TCRdb applying MiXCR to the multiplex PCR reads. This sample yields more than 250,000 distinct CDR3 sequences, of which around 30% are seen a single time; roughly 1.1% belongs to the top ten. Input material: axillary lymph node tissue. These receptors came from a female donor with breast cancer. Some clones in this sample may be carry-over from other donors' samples.

This clonotype came up many times. The rearrangement links TRBV20-1 to TRBJ2-3; 14 bases match TRBD2. This CDR3 has 16 amino acids. V dropped 4 bases and J dropped 7; count of bases not matched to a gene: 10. Germline CDR1 reads DFQATT; CDR2 reads SNEGSKA (reference sequence). In nucleotides, the CDR3 is TGCAGTGCTACCCCCGGACTAGCGGGAGGCCGATATACGCAGTATTTT. Amino acids: CSATPGLAGGRYTQYF.

The sample holds many counts of this clonotype. The chain carries TRBV6-6 and TRBJ2-1; D possibly corresponds to TRBD2 (5 bases). Germline V lookup: CDR1 MNHNY, CDR2 SVGAGI (reference sequence). The germline V and J ends were trimmed by 0 bases and 3 bases, with 12 bases remaining between them. The CDR3 extends over 16 amino acids. The CDR3 region is CASSYSLELGYNEQFF. CDR3 nucleotide sequence: TGTGCCAGCAGTTACTCCCTGGAACTAGGCTACAATGAGCAGTTCTTC.

This clonotype was recorded a few times. The chain joins TRBV12-3 or TRBV12-4 to TRBJ2-1; 10 bases are shared with TRBD1. The CDR3 has 16 amino acids. Trimming took 3 bases from V and 9 from J; bases not matched to a gene: 11. This chain's CDR3 is CASSLTGGAGMGEQFF. The CDR3 region has the DNA TGTGCCAGCAGTTTGACAGGGGGCGCGGGGATGGGTGAGCAGTTCTTC.

The CDR3 is CASSSPTGGWETQYF. For the CDR3, the DNA is TGTGCCAGCAGTTCTCCGACAGGGGGCTGGGAGACCCAGTACTTC. The gene calls are TRBV28 and TRBJ2-5; the match to TRBD1 covers 10 bases. V lost 4 bases, J lost 5 bases, and 7 bases stayed unmatched. Per the germline V gene, CDR1 is MDHEN and CDR2 is SYDVKM. The CDR3 contains 15 residues.

The chain links TRBV29-1 to TRBJ1-3; D is uncertain. Per the germline V gene, CDR1 is SQVTM and CDR2 is ANQGSEA. The CDR3 extends over 15 amino acids. The CDR3 DNA is TGCGGCGCTGAAGATCTTGGCATAGGAGGAAACACCATATATTTT. Translated: CGAEDLGIGGNTIYF. Full variable domain (rest looked up from reference TRBV29-1 and TRBJ1-3): SAVISQKPSRDICQRGTSLTIQCQVDSQVTMMFWYRQQPGQSLTLIATANQGSEATYESGFVIDKFPISRPNLTFSTLTVSNMSPEDSSIYLCGAEDLGIGGNTIYFGEGSWLTVV.

CDR3 coding DNA: TGTGCCACCGTGGCCGATACCCACTATGGCTACACCTTC. Translated, it gives CATVADTHYGYTF. The chain uses TRBV10-3 and TRBJ1-2; D ambiguous. CDR1 is ENHRY, CDR2 SYGVKD, per germline. Trimming cost V 10 bases and J 3 bases, with 15 bases left between them. The CDR3 consists of 13 residues.

This clonotype occurred once. Compared with germline, one end of the junction differs, possibly owing to a read error. The chain combines TRBV29-1 with TRBJ2-5, with D possibly TRBD2 on 6 matching bases. The CDR3 has 13 residues. Germline V lookup: CDR1 SQVTM, CDR2 ANQGSEA. The CDR3 here is CSVEPGTGETQCF. CDR3 coding DNA: TGCAGCGTTGAACCGGGGACGGGAGAGACCCAGTGCTTC. The full variable domain, completed using reference TRBV29-1 and TRBJ2-5, is SAVISQKPSRDICQRGTSLTIQCQVDSQVTMMFWYRQQPGQSLTLIATANQGSEATYESGFVIDKFPISRPNLTFSTLTVSNMSPEDSSIYLCSVEPGTGETQCFGPGTRLLVL.

The gene calls are TRBV6-5 and TRBJ2-5, with TRBD2 identical over 8 bases. Germline V gene data show CDR1 as MNHEY and CDR2 as SVGAGI. The CDR3 sequence is 15 residues long. V was pared by 7 bases and J by 4 bases, with 11 bases of the junction left unmatched. CDR3: CASTPLREGRETQYF. CDR3 DNA: TGTGCCAGCACTCCCCTCCGGGAGGGCCGAGAGACCCAGTACTTC.

This clonotype has a count of ten or more. The V gene is TRBV11-2, the J gene TRBJ2-5; 7 bases are a match to TRBD2. The V segment lost 2 bases and the J segment 4 bases; nucleotides outside the gene matches: 13. Germline CDR1 and CDR2: SGHAT and FQNNGV. The CDR3 is made up of 17 amino acids. The CDR3 loop is CASSLLSGGSLGETQYF. The CDR3 DNA follows: TGTGCCAGCAGCTTATTGAGTGGCGGGAGCCTGGGAGAGACCCAGTACTTC.

This clonotype was detected ten times or more. In DNA form, the CDR3 reads TGTGCCAGCAGCATCGGGACTAACACCGGGGAGCTGTTTTTT. It codes for CASSIGTNTGELFF. The chain employs TRBV7-8 and TRBJ2-2, with a tentative D call TRBD2 (6 bases). The ends were cut back, 5 bases at V and 2 bases at J, with 9 bases in the middle. In germline, CDR1 is SGHVS, CDR2 FQNEAQ. This CDR3 spans 14 amino acids.

This clonotype was found many times. The chain uses TRBV14 and TRBJ2-5; D possibly matches TRBD1 or TRBD2 (5 bases each). The CDR3 is 18 amino acids. The V and J ends lost 2 bases and 1 base respectively, with 20 bases between them. CDR1 and CDR2 (germline): SGHDN, FVKESK. The CDR3: CASSQPPTLTGTQETQYF. The CDR3 DNA follows: TGTGCCAGCAGCCAACCCCCAACTCTGACGGGGACCCAAGAGACCCAGTACTTC.

This clonotype was seen repeatedly, ten times or more. The chain joins TRBV28 to TRBJ1-4; no clear D. The CDR3 is 14 residues long. The germline gives CDR1 MDHEN, CDR2 SYDVKM. V was shortened by 4 bases and J by 8 bases, with 14 bases between the two germline ends. CDR3 sequence: CASSSLREWEKLFF. The DNA for the CDR3 is TGTGCCAGCAGTTCTCTGCGGGAATGGGAAAAACTGTTTTTT.

This clonotype was counted between two and nine times. The J gene is TRBJ2-4, the V gene TRBV19, with 8 bases identical to TRBD2. The germline V gene has CDR1 LNHDA and CDR2 SQIVND (reference sequence). J lost 6 bases, V lost 3 bases, and 13 bases had no gene match. CDR3 length: 17 amino acids. CDR3 protein: CASSMASGGGLTNIQYF. The CDR3 DNA sequence: TGTGCCAGTAGTATGGCCTCGGGAGGGGGGCTAACAAACATTCAGTACTTC. Variable domain in full (rest from reference TRBV19 and TRBJ2-4): DGGITQSPKYLFRKEGQNVTLSCEQNLNHDAMYWYRQDPGQGLRLIYYSQIVNDFQKGDIAEGYSVSREKKESFPLTVTSAQKNPTAFYLCASSMASGGGLTNIQYFGAGTRLSVL.

The rearrangement links TRBV10-3 to TRBJ2-7; 8 nucleotides line up with TRBD1. Trimming removed 2 bases from V and 4 bases from J; junction bases left unmatched: 4. Germline V CDR1 and CDR2: ENHRY, SYGVKD. This CDR3 comprises 14 residues. This CDR3 reads CAISEDRGVYEQYF. In nucleotides, the CDR3 is TGTGCCATCAGTGAGGACAGGGGAGTGTACGAGCAGTACTTC.

This clonotype showed up many times. This chain joins TRBV2 and TRBJ2-5; 8 bases align to TRBD2. CDR3 length: 16 amino acids. The J segment lost 4 bases and the V segment lost 2 bases, leaving 9 bases of the junction unmatched. Germline values: CDR1 SNHLY, CDR2 FYNNEI. CDR3 in DNA: TGTGCCAGCAGTGAACAGTCCGGGACTAGAAGAGAGACCCAGTACTTC. Amino acids: CASSEQSGTRRETQYF.

V gene TRBV24-1 combines with J gene TRBJ2-5, with TRBD2 matching over 10 bases. This CDR3 contains 16 residues. J was trimmed by 5 bases and V by 4 bases; bases with no gene match: 9. Germline lookup yields CDR1 KGHDR and CDR2 SFDVKD. CDR3 DNA sequence: TGTGCCACCAGTGACTACCTAGCGGGAGAGGGGGAGACCCAGTACTTC. Protein product: CATSDYLAGEGETQYF.

This clonotype has at least ten counts. The chain recombines TRBV5-5 with TRBJ2-7; D is undetermined. Germline assignment: CDR1 SGHKS and CDR2 YYEKEE (reference sequence). This CDR3 is 14 amino acids long. Trimming removed 2 bases from V and 2 bases from J, with 11 bases in between. The DNA for the CDR3 is TGTGCCAGCAGCTTAGATCGGGTACCCTACGAGCAGTACTTC. Encoded protein: CASSLDRVPYEQYF.

In this sample, this clonotype turned up many times. This sequence joins TRBV2 and TRBJ1-5; the D is unclear. Trimming pared 6 bases from V and 5 bases from J, leaving 8 bases between. The germline V gene has CDR1 SNHLY and CDR2 FYNNEI. CDR3 size: 12 residues. This CDR3 reads CASRDEDQPQHF. For the CDR3, the DNA is TGTGCCAGCAGGGACGAGGATCAGCCCCAGCATTTT.

This chain uses TRBV27 with TRBJ2-2, with D possibly called TRBD1 or TRBD2 (5 bases each). CDR3 length: 17 amino acids. Trimming left V 5 bases short and J 1 base short, with 17 bases between. Germline assignment: CDR1 MNHEY and CDR2 SMNVEV (reference sequence). The CDR3 region has the DNA TGTGCCAGCAGTCCGCTTTGGGACGGCGAGAACACCGGGGAGCTGTTTTTT. Protein: CASSPLWDGENTGELFF.

This clonotype was observed at least ten times. The rearrangement uses TRBV12-3 or TRBV12-4 and TRBJ2-1; possible D gene TRBD2, 6 bases. V lost 3 bases to trimming and J lost 6 bases, with 15 bases between them. The CDR3 covers 15 residues. DNA of the CDR3: TGTGCCAGCAGTTTGACGGGAGATTTTATCAATGAGCAGTTCTTC. It encodes CASSLTGDFINEQFF.

In the case of this clonotype: The junction does not match germline at one end; this may be a read error. This rearrangement joins TRBV10-3 to TRBJ1-4; D gene uncertain. Germline assignment: CDR1 ENHRY and CDR2 SYGVKD. This CDR3 has 10 amino acids. As DNA, the CDR3 is TGTGCCATCAGGGATCCCAGCGGGAGTTTT. Encoded protein: CAIRDPSGSF.

In its sample, this clonotype was seen many times. The chain links TRBV7-9 to TRBJ1-5, with 9 bases matching TRBD1. The CDR3 is made up of 13 amino acids. The ends lost 6 bases at V and 7 bases at J; junction bases unmatched: 4. CDR1 and CDR2 from the germline V gene are SEHNR and FQNEAQ (reference sequence). CDR3 amino acids: CASRGQGEQPQHF. As DNA, the CDR3 is TGTGCCAGCAGGGGACAGGGTGAGCAGCCCCAGCATTTT.